In its sample, the clone carrying this TCR beta chain was seen many times. This CDR3 is 13 amino acids long. V was clipped by 2 bases and J by 9 bases, with 11 bases between them. This entry belongs to a study of spatial heterogeneity in lung cancer. Documented time point: sample taken at primary tumor resection. Unsorted whole RNA from tumor, nontumor lung or frozen PBMC underwent sequencing. TCRdb analysed the 5' RACE reads with MiXCR anew, one entry per CDR3 protein. The repertoire holds tens of thousands of distinct CDR3 sequences, with about an eighth as singletons. The sample in question was PBMCs, obtained at surgery. This TCR came from a male donor with early-stage non-small cell lung cancer. The chain employs TRBV12-3 or TRBV12-4 and TRBJ2-1; D gene unclear. In DNA, the CDR3 is TGTGCCAGCAGTTTATCTCTCCTGGGTGAGCAGTTCTTC. Protein: CASSLSLLGEQFF.